The 26 T cell receptor beta chains below come from one sample, sequenced in a study of T cell repertoires in cytomegalovirus infection. From the reads, TCRdb called clonotypes with MiXCR, one entry per CDR3 protein. The table has about 300,000 distinct CDR3 sequences, roughly a quarter seen once. Sample: PBMCs. Source of these receptors: a human donor in good health (CMV status not recorded). Some clones in this sample may be carry-over from other donors' samples.

The chain employs TRBV24-1 and TRBJ2-7, with 7 bases fitting TRBD1. The V gene's germline CDR1 is KGHDR and CDR2 SFDVKD. V was pared by 2 bases and J by 2 bases, with 8 bases of the junction left unmatched. The CDR3 has 16 residues. The CDR3 DNA sequence: TGTGCCACCAGTGATTCCCCAGGGGGTACTCCCTACGAGCAGTACTTC. The encoded protein is CATSDSPGGTPYEQYF.

This clonotype showed up many times. V usage is TRBV7-8 and J usage is TRBJ2-5, with D unclear. The CDR3 is 14 amino acids. V lost 4 bases and J 4 bases, leaving 13 bases between the germline ends. The germline CDR1 and CDR2 sequences are SGHVS and FQNEAQ. The chain's CDR3 is CASSYRPRAETQYF. The CDR3 DNA follows: TGTGCCAGCAGCTACCGGCCCCGCGCAGAGACCCAGTACTTC. Complete variable domain (other parts from reference TRBV7-8 and TRBJ2-5): GAGVSQSPRYKVAKRGQDVALRCDPISGHVSLFWYQQALGQGPEFLTYFQNEAQLDKSGLPSDRFFAERPEGSVSTLKIQRTQQEDSAVYLCASSYRPRAETQYFGPGTRLLVL.

This clonotype was seen many times. The rearrangement uses TRBV28 and TRBJ2-1, with D maybe TRBD1 (5 bases). The CDR3 runs 15 residues. Germline lookup yields CDR1 MDHEN and CDR2 SYDVKM. V was trimmed by 6 bases and J by 0 bases, leaving 12 bases between them. The CDR3 sequence: CASSPSRGSYNEQFF. The CDR3 bases are TGTGCCAGCAGCCCGTCTAGGGGCTCCTACAATGAGCAGTTCTTC.

CDR3 coding DNA: TGTGCCAGCAGCCCCAACTCTCTCCCTGAAGCTTTCTTT. Its protein product is CASSPNSLPEAFF. The J gene is TRBJ1-1, the V gene TRBV11-2; D gene uncertain. The CDR3 contains 13 residues. CDR1 is SGHAT, CDR2 FQNNGV, per germline. V lost 5 bases to trimming and J lost 6 bases, with 13 bases between them.

V and J are TRBV9 and TRBJ1-1; D is uncertain. The CDR3 runs to 13 residues. The germline gives CDR1 SGDLS, CDR2 YYNGEE. With 0 bases removed from V and 4 bases from J, the gap between germline ends came to 7 bases. The CDR3 loop is CASSVDPGTEAFF. The CDR3 DNA reads TGTGCCAGCAGCGTAGATCCAGGCACTGAAGCTTTCTTT.

A few counts support this clonotype. At one boundary the junction diverges from the germline segment, which might be a read error. Here the CDR3 reads CASREGRDTQYF. CDR3 DNA: TGTGCCAGCAGGGAAGGGAGGGATACGCAGTATTTT. This sequence joins TRBV2 and TRBJ2-3; D may be TRBD2 (6 bases). The CDR3 loop spans 12 amino acids. Germline values: CDR1 SNHLY, CDR2 FYNNEI.

This chain uses TRBV11-2 with TRBJ2-1; 11 nucleotides agree with TRBD2. This CDR3 has 17 residues. V trimming: 2 bases; J trimming: 0 bases; junction bases outside the gene matches: 3. Germline V lookup: CDR1 SGHAT, CDR2 FQNNGV. The chain's CDR3 is CASSLRLAGGSYNEQFF. The CDR3 bases are TGTGCCAGCAGCTTACGGCTAGCGGGGGGCTCCTACAATGAGCAGTTCTTC.

In this sample, this clonotype turned up a few times. This chain connects TRBV10-3 to TRBJ2-5, with D possibly matching TRBD2 (6 bases). V gave up 5 bases and J gave up 3 bases, with 16 bases separating them. Germline V CDR1 and CDR2: ENHRY, SYGVKD. This CDR3 has 15 amino acids. The CDR3 sequence is CAISLVPGEKETQYF. CDR3 DNA sequence: TGTGCCATCAGTCTCGTTCCGGGAGAAAAAGAGACCCAGTACTTC.

This clonotype occurred a few times. The rearrangement uses TRBV6-5 and TRBJ1-4; TRBD1 aligns across 7 bases. Germline V CDR1 and CDR2: MNHEY, SVGAGI. Trimming cost V 6 bases and J 4 bases; bases outside gene matches: 5. The CDR3 extends over 14 amino acids. As DNA, the CDR3 is TGTGCCAGCAGGGACGGGACAGATAATGAAAAACTGTTTTTT. Protein: CASRDGTDNEKLFF.

The CDR3 sequence: CASSGGPAGVTDTQYF. CDR3 DNA sequence: TGTGCCAGCAGCGGGGGTCCAGCGGGGGTCACAGATACGCAGTATTTT. The J gene is TRBJ2-3, the V gene TRBV5-6, with 8 bases identical to TRBD2. The CDR3 spans 16 residues. V trimming: 4 bases; J trimming: 2 bases; junction bases outside the gene matches: 9. Germline values: CDR1 SGHDT, CDR2 YYEEEE. Variable domain in full (rest from reference TRBV5-6 and TRBJ2-3): DAGVTQSPTHLIKTRGQQVTLRCSPKSGHDTVSWYQQALGQGPQFIFQYYEEEERQRGNFPDRFSGHQFPNYSSELNVNALLLGDSALYLCASSGGPAGVTDTQYFGPGTRLTVL.

The chain uses TRBV20-1 and TRBJ2-7, with 9 bases lining up with TRBD1. The junction had 10 bases not matched to a gene; V was cut back by 6 bases and J by 7 bases. The CDR3 is 13 residues long. Germline-derived CDR1 and CDR2 are DFQATT and SNEGSKA (reference sequence). The CDR3 spells CSAPGQGGWEQYF. The CDR3 DNA reads as TGCAGTGCACCGGGACAGGGCGGTTGGGAGCAGTACTTC.

The chain uses TRBV20-1 and TRBJ2-1; tentative D call: TRBD2 (6 bases). Per the germline V gene, CDR1 is DFQATT and CDR2 is SNEGSKA (reference sequence). With 8 bases removed from V and 7 bases from J, the gap between germline ends came to 15 bases. The CDR3 contains 12 residues. The CDR3 DNA reads TGCAGTTCAGGCGGAGGGGTGAATGAGCAGTTCTTC. It codes for CSSGGGVNEQFF.

Only a few counts were recorded for this clonotype. The chain carries TRBV7-3 and TRBJ2-3; 7 bases line up with TRBD2. The CDR3 has 14 residues. J gave up 2 bases and V 3 bases, and 2 bases lay outside the gene matches. Germline values: CDR1 SGHTA, CDR2 FQGTGA. The CDR3, as DNA: TGTGCCAGCAGCTTTCTAGCGGCCACAGATACGCAGTATTTT. Translation gives CASSFLAATDTQYF.

This clonotype was found many times. The chain combines TRBV11-2 with TRBJ2-7, with 8 bases matching TRBD2. J lost 2 bases, V lost 5 bases, and 5 bases had no gene match. This CDR3 spans 14 amino acids. CDR1 and CDR2 from the germline V gene are SGHAT and FQNNGV. The CDR3 region has the DNA TGTGCCAGCAGCCAGGCCGGGGGGGCCTACGAGCAGTACTTC. Amino acids: CASSQAGGAYEQYF.

The chain uses TRBV6-6 and TRBJ2-5; tentatively, D is TRBD2 (7 bases). Trimming took 5 bases from V and 3 from J, leaving 16 bases between them. CDR3 length equals 15 residues. The germline CDR1 and CDR2 sequences are MNHNY and SVGAGI (reference sequence). CDR3 nucleotide sequence: TGTGCCAGCAGTCGCCCGGGGGGCGCTGAAGAGACCCAGTACTTC. Translating it yields CASSRPGGAEETQYF.

This clonotype has at least ten counts. The rearrangement links TRBV6-6 to TRBJ2-7; 9 positions agree with TRBD1. CDR1 is MNHNY, CDR2 SVGAGI, per germline (reference sequence). There are 14 residues in the CDR3. V dropped 2 bases and J dropped 6; count of bases not matched to a gene: 5. Written as DNA, the CDR3 is TGTGCCAGCAGTTACCCCGGACAGGGGAGCGAGCAGTACGTC. It encodes CASSYPGQGSEQYV.

The chain joins TRBV13 to TRBJ1-4; 9 bases are shared with TRBD1. Germline CDR1 reads PRHDT; CDR2 reads FYEKMQ (reference sequence). V dropped 4 bases and J dropped 5; count of bases not matched to a gene: 8. CDR3 length: 16 residues. The CDR3 DNA follows: TGTGCCAGCAGCTCGCGGGCGGGGACAGGGAATGAAAAACTGTTTTTT. It is translated as CASSSRAGTGNEKLFF.

The chain carries TRBV20-1 and TRBJ2-7, with a tentative D call TRBD1 (6 bases). The length of the CDR3 is 18 residues. Trimming left V 0 bases short and J 0 bases short, with 21 bases between. Germline V lookup: CDR1 DFQATT, CDR2 SNEGSKA (reference sequence). The CDR3 here is CSAREWGDDRLNSYEQYF. CDR3 DNA: TGCAGTGCTAGAGAATGGGGCGACGACAGGCTAAACTCCTACGAGCAGTACTTC.

This clonotype was seen many times. The gene calls are TRBV7-9 and TRBJ2-5; D gene ambiguous. Germline values: CDR1 SEHNR, CDR2 FQNEAQ (reference sequence). The CDR3 spans 12 residues. V gave up 5 bases and J gave up 7 bases, with 11 bases separating them. CDR3 DNA: TGTGCCAGCAGCCTTGTCGGCGGGACCCAGTACTTC. As protein: CASSLVGGTQYF.

This clonotype was observed a few times. The chain links TRBV6-1 to TRBJ2-5; D not certain. Trimming cost V 3 bases and J 1 base, with 9 bases left between them. The CDR3 consists of 14 residues. Germline-derived CDR1 and CDR2 are MNHNS and SASEGT. The CDR3 bases are TGTGCCAGCAGTGACGACCGAATCCAAGAGACCCAGTACTTC. Protein product: CASSDDRIQETQYF.

The V call is TRBV5-1, the J call TRBJ2-3, with D possibly called TRBD1 or TRBD2 (5 bases each). Germline V gives CDR1 SGHRS, CDR2 YFSETQ. The CDR3 consists of 16 residues. Trimming shortened V by 4 bases and J by 1 base, and 16 bases separated the two germline ends. The CDR3 DNA is TGCGCCAGCAGCCCATTCGTGCGAGGGGGCACAGATACGCAGTATTTT. This encodes CASSPFVRGGTDTQYF.

The J gene is TRBJ1-4, the V gene TRBV19; no clear D gene. Germline values: CDR1 LNHDA, CDR2 SQIVND (reference sequence). V lost 6 bases and J 4 bases, leaving 15 bases between the germline ends. The CDR3 has 15 amino acids. The CDR3 here is CASSLGLRFNEKLFF. CDR3 nucleotides: TGTGCCAGTAGCCTCGGACTGAGGTTTAATGAAAAACTGTTTTTT.

This clonotype showed up just a few times. CDR3 nucleotides: TGTGCCAGCAGTGAAGCGGGCACCGTCTCTGGGGCCAACGTCCTGACTTTC. Protein sequence: CASSEAGTVSGANVLTF. V gene TRBV6-1 combines with J gene TRBJ2-6; D uncertain. This CDR3 is built from 17 residues. Between the trimmed V and J ends, which lost 0 bases and 0 bases, there was a span of 9 bases. From germline, CDR1 is MNHNS and CDR2 SASEGT.

The rearrangement links TRBV30 to TRBJ1-2; TRBD1 is a possible D gene (5 bases). The CDR3 is made up of 15 amino acids. The ends were cut back, 2 bases at V and 3 bases at J, with 16 bases in the middle. Germline CDR1 reads GTSNPN; CDR2 reads SVGIG (reference sequence). The CDR3 spells CAWSHQRGGDYGYTF. The CDR3, as DNA: TGTGCCTGGAGTCACCAGAGGGGTGGGGACTATGGCTACACCTTC.

In this sample, this clonotype turned up once. The chain couples TRBV20-1 to TRBJ2-7; D ambiguous. This CDR3 has 13 amino acids. Germline V CDR1 and CDR2: DFQATT, SNEGSKA (reference sequence). V was pared by 1 base and J by 7 bases, with 14 bases between. The CDR3 sequence is CSARGPEAFEQYF. CDR3 DNA: TGCAGTGCTAGAGGGCCTGAGGCGTTTGAGCAGTACTTC.

The V call is TRBV7-2, the J call TRBJ1-4, with TRBD1 as a possible D gene (5 bases). V was pared by 5 bases and J by 8 bases, with 15 bases between. CDR1 and CDR2 (germline): SGHTA, FQGNSA. This CDR3 is built from 14 residues. Here the CDR3 DNA reads TGTGCCAGCAGCCCCAGGGTCCTCGGGGAAAAACTGTTTTTT. The encoded protein is CASSPRVLGEKLFF.